This entry lists 4 T cell receptor beta chains sequenced from one sample in a study of cytomegalovirus exposure and HLA in healthy donors. Researchers ran the PCR with 60 Vbeta and 13 Jbeta primers. This table comes from immunoSEQ multiplex PCR, and its TCRdb copy is limited to in-frame clones, with some not included. There are about 130,000 clones in the sample; around 72% occur only once, and 2.9% lies in the top ten. Input material: PBMCs. The receptors originated from a human donor in good health.

The V call is TRBV10-1, the J call TRBJ1-5; tentatively, D is TRBD1 (5 bases). The germline V gene encodes CDR1 WNHNN and CDR2 SYGVQD (reference sequence). V was shortened by 7 bases and J by 6 bases, with 31 bases between the two germline ends. This CDR3 region has 19 residues. The CDR3 sequence: CASTILPGLLLNLIQPQHF. The CDR3 nucleotides read TGCGCCAGCACTATCCTCCCGGGACTCCTACTGAACCTCATTCAGCCCCAGCATTTT.

In its sample, this clone was seen a few times. V gene TRBV5-1 combines with J gene TRBJ2-6; tentatively, D is TRBD1 (5 bases). The V and J ends lost 0 bases and 3 bases respectively, with 10 bases between them. The CDR3 spans 16 residues. In germline, CDR1 is SGHRS, CDR2 YFSETQ. Here the CDR3 reads CASSLATGSGANVLTF. The CDR3 DNA follows: TGCGCCAGCAGCTTGGCTACAGGTAGTGGGGCCAACGTCCTGACTTTC. Together with reference TRBV5-1 and TRBJ2-6, the CDR3 gives the full variable domain: KAGVTQTPRYLIKTRGQQVTLSCSPISGHRSVSWYQQTPGQGLQFLFEYFSETQRNKGNFPGRFSGRQFSNSRSEMNVSTLELGDSALYLCASSLATGSGANVLTFGAGSRLTVL.

The rearrangement uses TRBV2 and TRBJ2-2, with 14 positions matching TRBD2. The J segment lost 2 bases and the V segment lost 8 bases, leaving 10 bases of the junction unmatched. Germline values: CDR1 SNHLY, CDR2 FYNNEI. The CDR3 is made up of 18 amino acids. The CDR3 nucleotides are TGTGCCAGCCAATACGGGACTAGCGGGGGCCCAAACACCGGGGAGCTGTTTTTT. This encodes CASQYGTSGGPNTGELFF.

V usage is TRBV7-6 and J usage is TRBJ2-5, with 8 bases aligning to TRBD1. The ends lost 5 bases at V and 2 bases at J; junction bases unmatched: 13. The germline V gene has CDR1 SGHVS and CDR2 FNYEAQ. The CDR3 extends over 17 amino acids. CDR3 amino acids: CASSPDRGRRTQETQYF. The CDR3 DNA follows: TGTGCCAGCAGCCCAGACAGGGGACGGCGGACACAAGAGACCCAGTACTTC.